A selection of T cell receptor beta chains follows, all from one sample in a study of blood T cells in healthy people across ages. TCRdb re-derived calls from the 5' RACE reads in MiXCR, one entry per CDR3 protein. The repertoire consists of a few hundred thousand distinct CDR3 sequences, with 27% occurring once and the leading ten covering about 18%. What was sequenced was blood. The receptors derive from a woman between 65 and 79 years old in good health. Both conserved end residues are part of each CDR3. D genes are given only for firm matches. Clone size is shown for a subset of rows, as once, few, many or a class of expanded clone.

V: TRBV2
size: few
D: .
J: TRBJ2-7
CDR3: CASSEDTPYEQYF
DNA: TGTGCCAGCAGTGAAGACACCCCCTACGAGCAGTACTTC

V: TRBV7-2
size: few
D: .
J: TRBJ1-1
CDR3: CASSLDTALPNTEAFF
DNA: TGTGCCAGCAGCTTAGACACCGCACTCCCGAACACTGAAGCTTTCTTT

V: TRBV24-1
size: .
D: .
J: TRBJ1-1
CDR3: CATSDTTGGDTEAFF
DNA: TGTGCCACCAGTGACACTACTGGGGGGGACACTGAAGCTTTCTTT

V: TRBV12-3/TRBV12-4
size: .
D: .
J: TRBJ1-2
CDR3: CASSLDRWGYTF
DNA: TGTGCCAGCAGTTTAGACAGATGGGGCTACACCTTC

V: TRBV30
size: few
D: .
J: TRBJ2-7
CDR3: CAWSSSYEQYF
DNA: TGTGCCTGGAGTAGCTCCTACGAGCAGTACTTC

V: TRBV5-1
size: .
D: .
J: TRBJ1-2
CDR3: CASSLADRLYTF
DNA: TGCGCCAGCAGCTTGGCCGATCGGCTCTACACCTTC

V: TRBV7-2
size: few
D: TRBD2
J: TRBJ2-7
CDR3: CASSFAGLGSYEQYF
DNA: TGTGCCAGCAGCTTCGCGGGACTAGGGTCTTACGAGCAGTACTTC

V: TRBV15
size: .
D: .
J: TRBJ1-5
CDR3: CATSRAVINSNQPQHF
DNA: TGTGCCACCAGCAGAGCGGTGATTAATAGCAATCAGCCCCAGCATTTT

V: TRBV7-2
size: few
D: .
J: TRBJ1-3
CDR3: CASSLNGNTIYF
DNA: TGTGCCAGCAGTTTAAACGGAAACACCATATATTTT

V: TRBV2
size: .
D: .
J: TRBJ2-3
CDR3: CASTTYREDTQYF
DNA: TGTGCCAGCACCACCTACAGGGAAGATACGCAGTATTTT

V: TRBV7-8
size: few
D: .
J: TRBJ2-5
CDR3: CASGLVATSGTQYF
DNA: TGTGCCAGCGGCTTAGTGGCCACGAGTGGGACCCAGTACTTC

V: TRBV4-2
size: .
D: .
J: TRBJ1-4
CDR3: CASSQEPGVTNEKLFF
DNA: TGTGCCAGCAGCCAAGAACCGGGAGTGACTAATGAAAAACTGTTTTTT

V: TRBV11-3
size: .
D: .
J: TRBJ1-1
CDR3: CASRPPGVTTEAFF
DNA: TGTGCCAGCAGACCTCCAGGGGTGACCACTGAAGCTTTCTTT

V: TRBV3-1
size: few
D: .
J: TRBJ2-7
CDR3: CASTPWGSYEQYF
DNA: TGTGCCAGCACCCCCTGGGGCTCCTACGAGCAGTACTTC

V: TRBV5-1
size: .
D: .
J: TRBJ2-1
CDR3: CASGPSGVYNEQFF
DNA: TGCGCCAGCGGACCAAGTGGGGTATACAATGAGCAGTTCTTC

V: TRBV7-2
size: once
D: .
J: TRBJ2-3
CDR3: CASSYRLRTDTQYF
DNA: TGTGCCAGCAGCTACAGACTGCGAACAGATACGCAGTATTTT

V: TRBV2
size: .
D: .
J: TRBJ2-5
CDR3: CASSATLAREETQYF
DNA: TGTGCCAGCAGCGCGACGCTAGCGAGAGAAGAGACCCAGTACTTC

V: TRBV15
size: many
D: .
J: TRBJ2-4
CDR3: CATSNKAKNIQYF
DNA: TGTGCCACCAGCAATAAAGCCAAAAACATTCAGTACTTC

V: TRBV12-3/TRBV12-4
size: few
D: .
J: TRBJ1-3
CDR3: CASRVPSGNTIYF
DNA: TGTGCCTCCAGGGTCCCTTCTGGAAACACCATATATTTT

V: TRBV3-1
size: .
D: .
J: TRBJ2-1
CDR3: CASSLFSFNEQFF
DNA: TGTGCCAGCAGCCTATTTAGCTTCAATGAGCAGTTCTTC

V: TRBV6-6
size: .
D: TRBD1
J: TRBJ1-4
CDR3: CASTGTGGPNEKLFF
DNA: TGTGCCAGCACCGGGACAGGGGGTCCTAATGAAAAACTGTTTTTT

V: TRBV4-1
size: .
D: .
J: TRBJ1-2
CDR3: CASSQEIVTAYGYTF
DNA: TGCGCCAGCAGCCAAGAGATCGTGACAGCCTATGGCTACACCTTC

V: TRBV20-1
size: few
D: .
J: TRBJ1-1
CDR3: CSARPDSNTEAFF
DNA: TGCAGTGCTAGACCCGACAGTAACACTGAAGCTTTCTTT

V: TRBV2
size: .
D: .
J: TRBJ1-4
CDR3: CASSGRSSYEKLFF
DNA: TGTGCCAGTTCCGGACGGAGCTCCTATGAAAAACTGTTTTTT

V: TRBV5-1
size: .
D: .
J: TRBJ2-3
CDR3: CASSLTQGKTQGDTQYF
DNA: TGCGCCAGCAGCTTAACACAAGGGAAGACACAGGGAGATACGCAGTATTTT

V: TRBV12-3/TRBV12-4
size: .
D: TRBD2
J: TRBJ2-5
CDR3: CASGTSGPRAQYF
DNA: TGTGCCAGCGGGACTAGCGGGCCGCGGGCCCAGTACTTC

V: TRBV24-1
size: .
D: TRBD1
J: TRBJ2-2
CDR3: CATSPGQVGPGELFF
DNA: TGTGCCACCAGCCCGGGACAGGTGGGACCCGGGGAGCTGTTTTTT

V: TRBV6-2/TRBV6-3
size: few
D: .
J: TRBJ1-1
CDR3: CASAAEGTLEAFF
DNA: TGTGCCAGCGCGGCAGAGGGGACTCTTGAAGCTTTCTTT

V: TRBV4-3
size: many
D: .
J: TRBJ1-2
CDR3: CASSLGRKDGYTF
DNA: TGCGCCAGCAGCCTTGGGCGCAAGGATGGCTACACCTTC